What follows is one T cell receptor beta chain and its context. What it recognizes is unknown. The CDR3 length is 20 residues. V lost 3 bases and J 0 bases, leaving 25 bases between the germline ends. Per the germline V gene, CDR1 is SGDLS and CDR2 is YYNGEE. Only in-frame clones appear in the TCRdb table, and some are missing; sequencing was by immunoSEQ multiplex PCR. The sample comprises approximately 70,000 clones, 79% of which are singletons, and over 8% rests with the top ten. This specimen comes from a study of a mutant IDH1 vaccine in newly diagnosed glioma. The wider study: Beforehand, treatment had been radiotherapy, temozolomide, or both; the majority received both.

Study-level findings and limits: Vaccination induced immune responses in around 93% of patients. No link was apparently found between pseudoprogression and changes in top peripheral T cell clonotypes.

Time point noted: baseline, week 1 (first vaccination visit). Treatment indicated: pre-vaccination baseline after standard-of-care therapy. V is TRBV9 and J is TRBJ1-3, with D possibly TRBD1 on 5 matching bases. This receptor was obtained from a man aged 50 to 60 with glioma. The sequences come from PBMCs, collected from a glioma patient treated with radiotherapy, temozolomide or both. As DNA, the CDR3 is TGTGCCAGCAGCGGTTACCTTTCTTGGGGGGGAAGCAGCTCTGGAAACACCATATATTTT. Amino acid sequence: CASSGYLSWGGSSSGNTIYF. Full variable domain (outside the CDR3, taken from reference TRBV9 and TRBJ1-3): DSGVTQTPKHLITATGQRVTLRCSPRSGDLSVYWYQQSLDQGLQFLIQYYNGEERAKGNILERFSAQQFPDLHSELNLSSLELGDSALYFCASSGYLSWGGSSSGNTIYFGEGSWLTVV.